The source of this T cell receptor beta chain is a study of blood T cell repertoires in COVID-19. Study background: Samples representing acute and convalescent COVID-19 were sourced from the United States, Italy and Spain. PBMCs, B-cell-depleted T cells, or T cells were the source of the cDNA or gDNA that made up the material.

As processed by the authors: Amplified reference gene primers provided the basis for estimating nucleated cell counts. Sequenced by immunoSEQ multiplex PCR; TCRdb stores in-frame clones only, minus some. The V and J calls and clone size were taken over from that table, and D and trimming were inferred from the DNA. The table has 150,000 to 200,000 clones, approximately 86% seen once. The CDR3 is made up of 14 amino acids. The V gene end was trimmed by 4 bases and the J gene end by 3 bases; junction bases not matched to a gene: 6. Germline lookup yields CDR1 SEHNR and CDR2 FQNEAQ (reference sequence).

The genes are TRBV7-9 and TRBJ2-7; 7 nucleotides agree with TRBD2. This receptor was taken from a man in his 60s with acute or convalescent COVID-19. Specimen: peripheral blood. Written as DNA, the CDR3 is TGTGCCAGCAGCTCGACCCCGGGGGGCTACGAGCAGTACTTC. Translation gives CASSSTPGGYEQYF.